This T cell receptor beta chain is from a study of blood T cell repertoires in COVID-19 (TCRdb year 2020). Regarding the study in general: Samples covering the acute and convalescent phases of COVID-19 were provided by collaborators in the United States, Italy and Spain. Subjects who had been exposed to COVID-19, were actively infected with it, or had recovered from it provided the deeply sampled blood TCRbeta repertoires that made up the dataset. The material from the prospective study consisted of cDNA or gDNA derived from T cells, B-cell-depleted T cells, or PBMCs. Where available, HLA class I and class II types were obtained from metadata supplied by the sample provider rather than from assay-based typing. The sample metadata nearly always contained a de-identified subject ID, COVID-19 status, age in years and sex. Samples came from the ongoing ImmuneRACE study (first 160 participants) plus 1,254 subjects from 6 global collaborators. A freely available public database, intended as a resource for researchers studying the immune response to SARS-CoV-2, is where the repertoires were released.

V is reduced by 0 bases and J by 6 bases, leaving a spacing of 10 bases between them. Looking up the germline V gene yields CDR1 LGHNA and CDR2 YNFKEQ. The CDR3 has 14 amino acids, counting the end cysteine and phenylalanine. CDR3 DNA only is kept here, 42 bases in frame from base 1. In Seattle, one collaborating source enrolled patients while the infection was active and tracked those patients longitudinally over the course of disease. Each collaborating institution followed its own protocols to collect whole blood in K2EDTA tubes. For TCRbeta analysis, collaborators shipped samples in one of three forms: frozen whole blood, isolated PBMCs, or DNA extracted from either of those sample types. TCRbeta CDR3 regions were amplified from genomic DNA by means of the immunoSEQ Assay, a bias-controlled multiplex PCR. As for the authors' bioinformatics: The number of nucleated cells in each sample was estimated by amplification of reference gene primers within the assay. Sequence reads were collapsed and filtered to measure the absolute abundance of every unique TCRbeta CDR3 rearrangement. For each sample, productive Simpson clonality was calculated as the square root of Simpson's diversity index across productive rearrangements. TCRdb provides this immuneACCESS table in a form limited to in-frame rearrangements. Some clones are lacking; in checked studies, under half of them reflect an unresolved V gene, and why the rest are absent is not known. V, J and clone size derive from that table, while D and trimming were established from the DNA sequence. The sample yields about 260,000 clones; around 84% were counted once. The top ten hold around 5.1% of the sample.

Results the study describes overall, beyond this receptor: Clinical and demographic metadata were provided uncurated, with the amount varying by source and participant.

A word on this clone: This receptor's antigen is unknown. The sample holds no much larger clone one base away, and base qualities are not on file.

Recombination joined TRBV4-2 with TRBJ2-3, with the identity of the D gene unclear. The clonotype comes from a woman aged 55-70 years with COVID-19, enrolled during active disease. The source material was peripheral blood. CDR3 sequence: CASSQEWSSDTQYF. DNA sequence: TGTGCCAGCAGCCAAGAATGGTCGAGCGATACGCAGTATTTT.